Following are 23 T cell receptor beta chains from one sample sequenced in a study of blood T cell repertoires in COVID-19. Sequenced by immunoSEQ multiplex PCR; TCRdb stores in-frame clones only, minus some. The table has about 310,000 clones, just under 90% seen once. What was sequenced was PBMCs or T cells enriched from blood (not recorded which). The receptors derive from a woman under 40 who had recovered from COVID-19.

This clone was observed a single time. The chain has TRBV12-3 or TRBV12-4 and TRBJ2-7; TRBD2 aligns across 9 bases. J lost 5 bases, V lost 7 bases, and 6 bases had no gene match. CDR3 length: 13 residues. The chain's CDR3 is CASKLAGTDEQYF. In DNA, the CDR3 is TGTGCCAGCAAACTAGCGGGTACAGACGAGCAGTACTTC.

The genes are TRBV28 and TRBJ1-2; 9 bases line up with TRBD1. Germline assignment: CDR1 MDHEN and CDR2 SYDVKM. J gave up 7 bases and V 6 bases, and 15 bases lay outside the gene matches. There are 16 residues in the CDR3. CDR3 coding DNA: TGTGCCAGCAGGGACCGAGGAGGGACAGGGACGCCTGGCTACACCTTC. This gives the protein CASRDRGGTGTPGYTF.

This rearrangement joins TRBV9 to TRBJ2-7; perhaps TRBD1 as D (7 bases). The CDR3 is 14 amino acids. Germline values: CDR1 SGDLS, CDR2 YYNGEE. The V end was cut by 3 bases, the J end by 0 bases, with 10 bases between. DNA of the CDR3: TGTGCCAGCAGCGGGCAGGGGGGCTCCTACGAGCAGTACTTC. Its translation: CASSGQGGSYEQYF.

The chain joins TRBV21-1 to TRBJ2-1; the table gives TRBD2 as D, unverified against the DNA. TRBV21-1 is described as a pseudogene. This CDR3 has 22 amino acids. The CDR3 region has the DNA TGTGCCAGCAGCAAAGGGGATTGCATAGCGGGATGCAGGTTTAGGTTTTACAATGAGCAGTTCTTC. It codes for CASSKGDCIAGCRFRFYNEQFF.

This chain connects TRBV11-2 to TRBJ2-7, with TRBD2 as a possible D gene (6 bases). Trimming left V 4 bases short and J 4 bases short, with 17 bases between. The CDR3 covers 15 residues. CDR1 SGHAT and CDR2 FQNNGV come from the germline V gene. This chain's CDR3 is CASSSIADPIYEQYF. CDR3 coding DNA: TGTGCCAGCAGCTCAATAGCGGACCCTATATACGAGCAGTACTTC.

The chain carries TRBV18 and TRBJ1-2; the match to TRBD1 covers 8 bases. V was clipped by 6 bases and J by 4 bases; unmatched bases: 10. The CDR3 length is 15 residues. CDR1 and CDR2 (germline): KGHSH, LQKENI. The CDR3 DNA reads TGTGCCAGCTCCCCGGGGACAGGAAAGACCTATGGCTACACCTTC. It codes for CASSPGTGKTYGYTF.

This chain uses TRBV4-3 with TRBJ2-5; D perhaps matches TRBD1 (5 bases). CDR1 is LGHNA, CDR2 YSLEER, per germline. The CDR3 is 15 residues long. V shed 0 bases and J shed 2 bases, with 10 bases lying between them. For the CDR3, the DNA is TGCGCCAGCAGCCAAGATCCGGCAGGGCAAGAGACCCAGTACTTC. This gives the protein CASSQDPAGQETQYF.

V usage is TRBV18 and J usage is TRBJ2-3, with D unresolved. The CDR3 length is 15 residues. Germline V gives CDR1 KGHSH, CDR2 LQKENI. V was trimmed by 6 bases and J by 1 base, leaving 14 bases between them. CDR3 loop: CASSSVAAGTDTQYF. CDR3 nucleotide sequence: TGTGCCAGCTCCAGTGTAGCTGCTGGCACAGATACGCAGTATTTT.

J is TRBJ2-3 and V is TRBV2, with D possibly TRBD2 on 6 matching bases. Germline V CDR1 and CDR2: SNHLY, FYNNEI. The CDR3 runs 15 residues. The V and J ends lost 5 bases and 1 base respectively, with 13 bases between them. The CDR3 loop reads CASSPPREGTDTQYF. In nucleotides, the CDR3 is TGTGCCAGCAGTCCCCCAAGGGAGGGCACAGATACGCAGTATTTT.

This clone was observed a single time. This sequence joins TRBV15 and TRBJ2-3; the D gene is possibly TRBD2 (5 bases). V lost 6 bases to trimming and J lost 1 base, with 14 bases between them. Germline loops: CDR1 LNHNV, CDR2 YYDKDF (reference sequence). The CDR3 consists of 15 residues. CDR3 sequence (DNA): TGTGCCACCAGTTTTGAGGGCGTGCGCACAGATACGCAGTATTTT. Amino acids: CATSFEGVRTDTQYF.

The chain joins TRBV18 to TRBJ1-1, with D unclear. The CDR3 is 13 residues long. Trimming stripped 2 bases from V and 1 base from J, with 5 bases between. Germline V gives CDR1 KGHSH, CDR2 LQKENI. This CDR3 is CASSPEQNTEAFF. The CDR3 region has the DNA TGTGCCAGCTCACCAGAACAGAACACTGAAGCTTTCTTT.

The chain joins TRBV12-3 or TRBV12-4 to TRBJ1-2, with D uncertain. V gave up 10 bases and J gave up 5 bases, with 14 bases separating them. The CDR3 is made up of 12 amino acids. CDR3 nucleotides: TGTGCCAACCTCAAGGCGGGGTATGGCTACACCTTC. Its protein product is CANLKAGYGYTF.

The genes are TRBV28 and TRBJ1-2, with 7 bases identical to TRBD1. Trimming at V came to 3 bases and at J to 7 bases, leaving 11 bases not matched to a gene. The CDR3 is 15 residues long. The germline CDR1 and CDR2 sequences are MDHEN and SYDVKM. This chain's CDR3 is CASSLEGARASGYTF. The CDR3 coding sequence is TGTGCCAGCAGTTTGGAGGGGGCGCGCGCGAGTGGCTACACCTTC.

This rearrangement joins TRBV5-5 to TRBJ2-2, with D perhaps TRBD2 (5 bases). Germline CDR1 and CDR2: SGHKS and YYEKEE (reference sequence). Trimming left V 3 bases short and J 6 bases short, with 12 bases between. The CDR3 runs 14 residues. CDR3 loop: CASSWDLRAGELFF. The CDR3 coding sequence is TGTGCCAGCAGCTGGGATCTGAGGGCCGGGGAGCTGTTTTTT.

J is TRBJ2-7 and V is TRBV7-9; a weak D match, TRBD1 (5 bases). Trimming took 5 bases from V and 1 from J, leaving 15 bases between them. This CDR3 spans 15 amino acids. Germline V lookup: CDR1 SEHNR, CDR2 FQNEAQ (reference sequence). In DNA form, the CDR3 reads TGTGCCAGCAGCGACGACAGTTTAACTTCCTACGAGCAGTACTTC. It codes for CASSDDSLTSYEQYF.

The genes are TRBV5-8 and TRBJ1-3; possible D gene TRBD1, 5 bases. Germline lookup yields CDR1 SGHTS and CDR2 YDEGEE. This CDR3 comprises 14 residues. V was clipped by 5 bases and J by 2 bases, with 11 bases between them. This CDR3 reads CASSSGTPGNTIYF. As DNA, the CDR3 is TGTGCCAGCAGTTCGGGGACTCCTGGAAACACCATATATTTT.

This CDR3 is CASSDRGLSGTGELFF. DNA for the CDR3: TGCGCCAGCTCGGACAGGGGGCTTTCAGGTACCGGGGAGCTGTTTTTT. The rearrangement uses TRBV5-1 and TRBJ2-2; 11 nucleotides match TRBD1. The CDR3 is 16 residues long. J lost 5 bases, V lost 7 bases, and 10 bases had no gene match. Germline CDR1 and CDR2: SGHRS and YFSETQ. Based on the CDR3 plus reference TRBV5-1 and TRBJ2-2, the full variable domain is KAGVTQTPRYLIKTRGQQVTLSCSPISGHRSVSWYQQTPGQGLQFLFEYFSETQRNKGNFPGRFSGRQFSNSRSEMNVSTLELGDSALYLCASSDRGLSGTGELFFGEGSRLTVL.

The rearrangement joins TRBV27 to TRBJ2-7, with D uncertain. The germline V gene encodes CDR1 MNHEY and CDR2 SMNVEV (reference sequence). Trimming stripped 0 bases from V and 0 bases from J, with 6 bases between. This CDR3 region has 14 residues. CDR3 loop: CASSLSDISYEQYF. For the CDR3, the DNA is TGTGCCAGCAGTTTATCCGACATCTCCTACGAGCAGTACTTC.

The CDR3: CASSPLLAAGEQFF. As DNA, the CDR3 is TGTGCCAGCTCACCATTACTAGCGGCGGGTGAGCAGTTCTTC. The rearrangement uses TRBV18 and TRBJ2-1; 8 bases map to TRBD2. The V and J ends lost 2 bases and 9 bases, in that order; junction bases with no gene match: 6. Germline V gene sequence: CDR1 KGHSH, CDR2 LQKENI. CDR3 length equals 14 residues.

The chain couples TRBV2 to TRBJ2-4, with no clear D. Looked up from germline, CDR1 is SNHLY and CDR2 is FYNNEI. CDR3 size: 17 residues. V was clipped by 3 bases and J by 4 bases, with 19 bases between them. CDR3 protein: CASSDLAIPPPKNIQYF. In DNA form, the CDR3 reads TGTGCCAGCAGTGATCTGGCAATTCCCCCTCCAAAAAACATTCAGTACTTC.

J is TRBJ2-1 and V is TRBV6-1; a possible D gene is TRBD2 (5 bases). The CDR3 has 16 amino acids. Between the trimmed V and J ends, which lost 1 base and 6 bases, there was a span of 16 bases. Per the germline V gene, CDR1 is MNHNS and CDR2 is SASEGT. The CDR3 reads CASSEGGASFFNEQFF. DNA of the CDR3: TGTGCCAGCAGTGAAGGAGGTGCTAGCTTTTTCAATGAGCAGTTCTTC.

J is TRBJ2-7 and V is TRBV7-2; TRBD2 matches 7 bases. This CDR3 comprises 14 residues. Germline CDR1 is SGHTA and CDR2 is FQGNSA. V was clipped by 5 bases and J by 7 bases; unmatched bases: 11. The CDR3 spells CASSPGLEFGEQYF. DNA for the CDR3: TGTGCCAGCAGCCCCGGACTAGAATTTGGGGAGCAGTACTTC.

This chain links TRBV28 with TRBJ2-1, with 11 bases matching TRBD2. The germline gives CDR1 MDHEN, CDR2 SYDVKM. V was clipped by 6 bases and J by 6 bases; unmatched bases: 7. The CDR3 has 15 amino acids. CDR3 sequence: CASRISGRAPNEQFF. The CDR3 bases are TGTGCCAGCAGAATTAGCGGGAGGGCGCCCAATGAGCAGTTCTTC. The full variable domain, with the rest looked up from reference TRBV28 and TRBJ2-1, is DVKVTQSSRYLVKRTGEKVFLECVQDMDHENMFWYRQDPGLGLRLIYFSYDVKMKEKGDIPEGYSVSREKKERFSLILESASTNQTSMYLCASRISGRAPNEQFFGPGTRLTVL.